The 29 T cell receptor beta chains reported below all come from one sample, sequenced in a study of T-cell reconstitution after alpha-beta-depleted transplantation in children. TCRbeta library construction was performed incorporating unique molecular identifiers. Via MiXCR, TCRdb re-called the PCR reads, giving one row per CDR3 protein. The profile shows approximately 800,000 distinct CDR3 sequences, 16% of them singletons. Material: PBMCs, mostly from graft donor cells, obtained 360 days after TCRalphabeta/CD19-depleted stem cell transplant. These TCRs come from a male patient aged 10 to 17 who had a stem cell transplant for acute lymphoblastic leukemia, so the T cells may come from the graft donor.

The genes are TRBV6-2 or TRBV6-3 and TRBJ2-3; 9 nucleotides agree with TRBD2. The V gene's germline CDR1 is MNHEY and CDR2 SVGEGT. The CDR3 loop spans 16 amino acids. The ends lost 2 bases at V and 1 base at J; junction bases unmatched: 4. The CDR3 sequence: CASSYAGGSGTDTQYF. In nucleotides, the CDR3 is TGTGCCAGCAGTTACGCGGGAGGGAGCGGCACAGATACGCAGTATTTT.

This chain links TRBV5-1 with TRBJ2-2; D is uncertain. Germline loops: CDR1 SGHRS, CDR2 YFSETQ. V lost 4 bases and J lost 10, with 8 bases in between. The CDR3 length is 11 residues. The DNA of the CDR3 is TGCGCCAGCAGCCTGGGCGCGGAGCTGTTTTTT. Its protein is CASSLGAELFF.

The chain couples TRBV6-1 to TRBJ2-1, with a weak D call TRBD2 (7 bases). CDR3 size: 15 residues. V was clipped by 6 bases and J by 7 bases, with 19 bases between them. Germline values: CDR1 MNHNS, CDR2 SASEGT. The chain's CDR3 is CASRAEGGGLNEQFF. In nucleotides, the CDR3 is TGTGCCAGCAGAGCTGAAGGGGGAGGGTTGAATGAGCAGTTCTTC.

The V call is TRBV12-3 or TRBV12-4, the J call TRBJ2-7; 7 bases fit TRBD1. This CDR3 is built from 16 residues. V dropped 0 bases and J dropped 5; count of bases not matched to a gene: 10. The CDR3 DNA sequence: TGTGCCAGCAGTTTAGCATTCCGACAGGGTGACGACGAGCAGTACTTC. Residues: CASSLAFRQGDDEQYF.

This clonotype was counted ten times or more. The chain combines TRBV5-1 with TRBJ2-3, with 9 bases that match TRBD1. Per germline, CDR1 SGHRS and CDR2 YFSETQ. Trimming took 2 bases from V and 4 from J; bases not matched to a gene: 8. The CDR3 loop spans 16 amino acids. CDR3 nucleotide sequence: TGCGCCAGCAGCTTTGAACCACAGGGGGCCCCAGATACGCAGTATTTT. It is translated as CASSFEPQGAPDTQYF. The full variable domain, rest sourced from reference TRBV5-1 and TRBJ2-3, is KAGVTQTPRYLIKTRGQQVTLSCSPISGHRSVSWYQQTPGQGLQFLFEYFSETQRNKGNFPGRFSGRQFSNSRSEMNVSTLELGDSALYLCASSFEPQGAPDTQYFGPGTRLTVL.

This clonotype was observed a handful of times. In nucleotides, the CDR3 is TGCGCCAGCGGTGCTGGGGGGGCTTACAATGAGCAGTTCTTC. Translation: CASGAGGAYNEQFF. The chain couples TRBV5-1 to TRBJ2-1; TRBD2 might be the D (7 bases). Trimming shortened V by 7 bases and J by 4 bases, and 15 bases separated the two germline ends. Germline-derived CDR1 and CDR2 are SGHRS and YFSETQ. This CDR3 comprises 14 residues. Variable domain in full (rest from reference TRBV5-1 and TRBJ2-1): KAGVTQTPRYLIKTRGQQVTLSCSPISGHRSVSWYQQTPGQGLQFLFEYFSETQRNKGNFPGRFSGRQFSNSRSEMNVSTLELGDSALYLCASGAGGAYNEQFFGPGTRLTVL.

V is TRBV6-1 and J is TRBJ2-7; the D is unclear. The CDR3 has 13 residues. V was pared by 7 bases and J by 5 bases, with 15 bases between. Germline CDR1 MNHNS, CDR2 SASEGT. The CDR3 DNA reads as TGTGCCAGCATGGCAGGTAGTGTCAACGAGCAGTACTTC. It encodes CASMAGSVNEQYF.

This clonotype was recorded many times. V is TRBV5-1 and J is TRBJ2-5; 9 bases are a match to TRBD2. The V gene's germline CDR1 is SGHRS and CDR2 YFSETQ. This CDR3 region has 16 residues. The ends lost 0 bases at V and 4 bases at J; junction bases unmatched: 7. CDR3 residues: CASSLVSSGNGETQYF. CDR3 bases: TGCGCCAGCAGCTTGGTTTCTAGCGGGAACGGAGAGACCCAGTACTTC.

This clonotype came up a few times. The chain carries TRBV18 and TRBJ2-5; D possibly corresponds to TRBD1 (6 bases). V was pared by 3 bases and J by 5 bases, with 13 bases between. Germline loops: CDR1 KGHSH, CDR2 LQKENI. The CDR3 contains 14 residues. The CDR3 region is CASSPRNTGETQYF. The CDR3 region has the DNA TGTGCCAGCTCACCGCGAAATACAGGGGAGACCCAGTACTTC.

The V call is TRBV5-4, the J call TRBJ2-2, with a possible D match to TRBD2 (7 bases). V lost 0 bases to trimming and J lost 6 bases, with 18 bases between them. CDR1 is SGHNT, CDR2 YYREEE, per germline (reference sequence). The CDR3 totals 17 residues. The CDR3 sequence: CASSLEDWGGNAGELFF. The CDR3 DNA reads TGTGCCAGCAGCTTGGAGGATTGGGGGGGCAACGCCGGGGAGCTGTTTTTT.

The chain links TRBV20-1 to TRBJ2-7; tentative D call: TRBD2 (6 bases). Germline V lookup: CDR1 DFQATT, CDR2 SNEGSKA (reference sequence). Between the trimmed V and J ends, which lost 4 bases and 3 bases, there was a span of 19 bases. The CDR3 loop spans 15 amino acids. CDR3 DNA: TGCAGTGCTAAAATAGCAGGCGGGGATCTCTACGAGCAGTACTTC. This codes for CSAKIAGGDLYEQYF.

There are a few counts of this clonotype. The chain combines TRBV5-1 with TRBJ2-1; TRBD2 matches at 12 bases. This CDR3 spans 17 amino acids. After removal of 4 bases from V and 5 bases from J, the junction contained 10 bases not matched to a gene. CDR1 is SGHRS and CDR2 is YFSETQ in the germline V gene. CDR3 residues: CASSGRLAGDGDNEQFF. CDR3 DNA: TGCGCCAGCAGCGGTAGACTAGCGGGAGATGGGGACAATGAGCAGTTCTTC.

This clonotype was observed a handful of times. V is TRBV2 and J is TRBJ2-4; unclear D gene. Trimming stripped 3 bases from V and 10 bases from J, with 13 bases between. The germline gives CDR1 SNHLY, CDR2 FYNNEI. This CDR3 is 13 amino acids long. The CDR3 nucleotides read TGTGCCAGCAGTGACTGGGAAGGATGGATTCAGTACTTC. Protein: CASSDWEGWIQYF. The whole variable domain, remainder taken from reference TRBV2 and TRBJ2-4, is EPEVTQTPSHQVTQMGQEVILRCVPISNHLYFYWYRQILGQKVEFLVSFYNNEISEKSEIFDDQFSVERPDGSNFTLKIRSTKLEDSAMYFCASSDWEGWIQYFGAGTRLSVL.

The chain combines TRBV12-3 or TRBV12-4 with TRBJ1-1; D gene ambiguous. Between the trimmed V and J ends, which lost 0 bases and 1 base, there was a span of 6 bases. This CDR3 has 14 amino acids. Written as DNA, the CDR3 is TGTGCCAGCAGTTTAGCCTCTGAGAACACTGAAGCTTTCTTT. It is translated as CASSLASENTEAFF.

This clonotype has a handful of counts. V is TRBV5-1 and J is TRBJ1-1, with no clear D. Germline lookup yields CDR1 SGHRS and CDR2 YFSETQ. The CDR3 consists of 13 residues. V lost 1 base and J lost 3, with 7 bases in between. CDR3 in amino acids: CASSLSLDTEAFF. CDR3 coding DNA: TGCGCCAGCAGCTTGTCCTTGGACACTGAAGCTTTCTTT. The full variable domain, in which reference TRBV5-1 and TRBJ1-1 provide the parts outside the CDR3, is KAGVTQTPRYLIKTRGQQVTLSCSPISGHRSVSWYQQTPGQGLQFLFEYFSETQRNKGNFPGRFSGRQFSNSRSEMNVSTLELGDSALYLCASSLSLDTEAFFGQGTRLTVV.

This clonotype was detected ten times or more. J is TRBJ2-3 and V is TRBV12-3 or TRBV12-4; D is ambiguous. The V gene lost 3 bases and the J gene lost 2 bases, with 27 bases spanning the gap. The CDR3 contains 20 residues. CDR3 in amino acids: CASSFPVGPSSDDSTDTQYF. The CDR3 bases are TGTGCCAGCAGTTTTCCCGTGGGTCCCTCTAGTGATGATTCCACAGATACGCAGTATTTT.

The chain joins TRBV5-5 to TRBJ1-3; 9 positions match TRBD1. The CDR3 is 15 amino acids. Trimming cost V 4 bases and J 3 bases; bases outside gene matches: 5. Germline V lookup: CDR1 SGHKS, CDR2 YYEKEE (reference sequence). CDR3 residues: CASSQRTGDGNTIYF. CDR3 nucleotide sequence: TGTGCCAGCAGCCAAAGGACAGGGGATGGAAACACCATATATTTT.

This clonotype has only a few counts. The rearrangement joins TRBV11-2 to TRBJ2-3; D gene uncertain. Trimming left V 3 bases short and J 5 bases short, with 12 bases between. CDR1 and CDR2 from the germline V gene are SGHAT and FQNNGV. There are 14 residues in the CDR3. The CDR3 reads CASSFAGPGDTQYF. The CDR3 DNA reads as TGTGCCAGCAGCTTTGCAGGCCCAGGAGATACGCAGTATTTT. The full variable domain, rest sourced from reference TRBV11-2 and TRBJ2-3, is EAGVAQSPRYKIIEKRQSVAFWCNPISGHATLYWYQQILGQGPKLLIQFQNNGVVDDSQLPKDRFSAERLKGVDSTLKIQPAKLEDSAVYLCASSFAGPGDTQYFGPGTRLTVL.

The rearrangement links TRBV5-1 to TRBJ2-1, with D possibly TRBD2 on 5 matching bases. This CDR3 has 15 residues. Trimming removed 0 bases from V and 8 bases from J, with 15 bases in between. Germline CDR1 is SGHRS and CDR2 is YFSETQ. The CDR3 is CASSLERGPQDEQFF. The CDR3 DNA follows: TGCGCCAGCAGCTTGGAGCGAGGGCCTCAGGATGAGCAGTTCTTC.

Only a few counts were recorded for this clonotype. This chain uses TRBV12-3 or TRBV12-4 with TRBJ1-4; D unresolved. The CDR3 spans 15 residues. The V gene lost 7 bases and the J gene lost 0 bases, with 12 bases spanning the gap. The DNA for the CDR3 is TGTGCCAGCATCCTTGGGCCCGCAACTAATGAAAAACTGTTTTTT. Protein product: CASILGPATNEKLFF.

DNA of the CDR3: TGTGCCAGCAGTCCCGGGAGGAAGTACAATGAGCAGTTCTTC. This codes for CASSPGRKYNEQFF. The chain has TRBV12-3 or TRBV12-4 and TRBJ2-1; 7 positions agree with TRBD2. V lost 5 bases and J lost 4; bases outside the gene matches: 5. This CDR3 is 14 amino acids long.

This clonotype was picked up a small number of times. This chain links TRBV27 with TRBJ2-7; 8 nucleotides align to TRBD2. Looked up from germline, CDR1 is MNHEY and CDR2 is SMNVEV (reference sequence). This CDR3 region has 14 residues. The ends lost 10 bases at V and 4 bases at J; junction bases unmatched: 12. CDR3 sequence (DNA): TGTGCCACCAGGACTAGCCCAGAGAGTTACGAGCAGTACTTC. Amino acids: CATRTSPESYEQYF.

This clonotype was seen only a few times. The chain joins TRBV7-9 to TRBJ1-1, with D unclear. Germline CDR1 reads SEHNR; CDR2 reads FQNEAQ (reference sequence). Trimming stripped 3 bases from V and 11 bases from J, with 16 bases between. The CDR3 spans 13 residues. CDR3 region: CASSLMVGGDAFF. Written as DNA, the CDR3 is TGTGCCAGCAGCTTGATGGTGGGTGGGGATGCTTTCTTT.

This clonotype has only a few counts. The V call is TRBV29-1, the J call TRBJ2-1; D gene unclear. The germline V gene encodes CDR1 SQVTM and CDR2 ANQGSEA. The CDR3 consists of 11 residues. Deletions cut 5 bases from V and 7 bases from J, with 9 bases between. The CDR3 coding sequence is TGCAGCGTTCCTGGATGGAATGAGCAGTTCTTC. Amino acids: CSVPGWNEQFF.

The CDR3 spells CAISETGLYGYTF. CDR3 sequence (DNA): TGTGCCATCAGTGAAACAGGACTCTATGGCTACACCTTC. The genes are TRBV10-3 and TRBJ1-2; possibly TRBD1 for D (5 bases). Germline CDR1 is ENHRY and CDR2 is SYGVKD. This CDR3 has 13 residues. Trimming removed 3 bases from V and 4 bases from J, with 9 bases in between.

The chain is built from TRBV7-3 and TRBJ1-2, with D hard to call. The CDR3 is 12 residues long. V was pared by 4 bases and J by 7 bases, with 10 bases between. Germline loops: CDR1 SGHTA, CDR2 FQGTGA. Here the CDR3 DNA reads TGTGCCAGCAGCTCGGGAGACGCTGGCTACACCTTC. Translating gives CASSSGDAGYTF. The full variable domain, with the rest looked up from reference TRBV7-3 and TRBJ1-2, is GAGVSQTPSNKVTEKGKYVELRCDPISGHTALYWYRQSLGQGPEFLIYFQGTGAADDSGLPNDRFFAVRPEGSVSTLKIQRTERGDSAVYLCASSSGDAGYTFGSGTRLTVV.

The chain employs TRBV5-1 and TRBJ2-7, with TRBD1 as a possible D gene (6 bases). CDR3 size: 14 residues. Trimming took 4 bases from V and 6 from J, leaving 17 bases between them. Germline V lookup: CDR1 SGHRS, CDR2 YFSETQ. The CDR3 protein is CASSGGPTTSEQYF. CDR3 nucleotide sequence: TGCGCCAGCAGCGGGGGCCCCACCACCTCCGAGCAGTACTTC.

The rearrangement joins TRBV4-1 to TRBJ1-2; 7 bases are shared with TRBD1. The junction had 11 bases not matched to a gene; V was cut back by 0 bases and J by 4 bases. Germline V gene sequence: CDR1 MGHRA, CDR2 YSYEKL. This CDR3 has 17 amino acids. DNA for the CDR3: TGCGCCAGCAGCCAAGATGGGACAGCTTATTTACCCTATGGCTACACCTTC. As protein: CASSQDGTAYLPYGYTF.

In its sample, this clonotype was seen a few times. The chain couples TRBV20-1 to TRBJ2-7; no clear D. This CDR3 comprises 11 residues. The V gene's germline CDR1 is DFQATT and CDR2 SNEGSKA (reference sequence). V gave up 5 bases and J gave up 2 bases, with 7 bases separating them. CDR3 residues: CSAVRTYEQYF. The CDR3 nucleotides are TGCAGTGCTGTCCGGACCTACGAGCAGTACTTC.